The 14 T cell receptor beta chains listed next were all sequenced from one sample in a study of response to subunit inactivated influenza vaccine. Each CDR3 protein is one row after TCRdb ran MiXCR on the RT-PCR reads. The sample lists under 950,000 distinct CDR3 sequences, 21% occurring once. Source: PBMCs from blood, taken 4 to 6 days after vaccination. The receptors derive from a man aged 50-60 years who received an inactivated influenza vaccine.

This clonotype was observed a handful of times. The J gene is TRBJ2-7, the V gene TRBV7-2, with 10 bases lining up with TRBD1. V lost 5 bases, J lost 6 bases, and 7 bases stayed unmatched. This CDR3 spans 14 amino acids. Germline V gives CDR1 SGHTA, CDR2 FQGNSA. The CDR3 DNA is TGTGCCAGCAGCCCTGACAGGGGGCGAAGCGAGCAGTACTTC. It specifies CASSPDRGRSEQYF.

This chain connects TRBV11-2 to TRBJ2-7, with 8 nucleotides matching TRBD1. The CDR3 loop spans 21 amino acids. CDR1 and CDR2 (germline): SGHAT, FQNNGV. V lost 2 bases and J lost 2; bases outside the gene matches: 23. This chain's CDR3 is CASSLLPKVRPRTGTPYEQYF. In DNA, the CDR3 is TGTGCCAGCAGCTTATTACCTAAAGTACGCCCTCGGACAGGGACTCCCTACGAGCAGTACTTC.

The V gene is TRBV12-3 or TRBV12-4, the J gene TRBJ2-7; no reliable D call. CDR3 length equals 12 residues. Trimming took off 7 bases at V and 3 bases at J, with 10 bases between the two ends. CDR3 sequence: CASNGPGYEQYF. For the CDR3, the DNA is TGTGCCAGCAACGGCCCGGGCTACGAGCAGTACTTC.

The chain joins TRBV7-2 to TRBJ2-2, with a weak D call TRBD2 (5 bases). The V gene lost 0 bases and the J gene lost 0 bases, with 8 bases spanning the gap. CDR3 length equals 16 residues. Germline assignment: CDR1 SGHTA and CDR2 FQGNSA. As DNA, the CDR3 is TGTGCCAGCAGCTTAGCGGTCGGGGCGAACACCGGGGAGCTGTTTTTT. Its translation is CASSLAVGANTGELFF. The whole variable domain, filled in from reference TRBV7-2 and TRBJ2-2, reads GAGVSQSPSNKVTEKGKDVELRCDPISGHTALYWYRQSLGQGLEFLIYFQGNSAPDKSGLPSDRFSAERTGGSVSTLTIQRTQQEDSAVYLCASSLAVGANTGELFFGEGSRLTVL.

The chain has TRBV29-1 and TRBJ2-2; D might be TRBD1 or TRBD2, each matching 5 bases. Trimming took 6 bases from V and 5 from J, leaving 13 bases between them. Germline CDR1 is SQVTM and CDR2 is ANQGSEA. The CDR3 is made up of 13 amino acids. In DNA form, the CDR3 reads TGCAGCGTCGGGACCCGACTGACCGGGGAGCTGTTTTTT. Its protein product is CSVGTRLTGELFF.

This sequence joins TRBV12-3 or TRBV12-4 and TRBJ2-7; the match to TRBD2 covers 8 bases. With V trimmed by 3 bases and J by 5 bases, 3 bases remained unmatched. This CDR3 is 13 amino acids long. As DNA, the CDR3 is TGTGCCAGCAGTTTGAGCGGGAGTAACGAGCAGTACTTC. Protein: CASSLSGSNEQYF.

This clonotype was recorded a few times. The CDR3 region has the DNA TGTGCCAGCAGCTTAAGTAGGAGGGAGCAGTACTTC. Its protein product is CASSLSRREQYF. The gene calls are TRBV7-2 and TRBJ2-7; D perhaps matches TRBD2 (5 bases). CDR1 SGHTA and CDR2 FQGNSA come from the germline V gene. Deletions cut 2 bases from V and 7 bases from J, with 9 bases between. The CDR3 length is 12 residues. Filled out from reference TRBV7-2 and TRBJ2-7, the complete variable domain reads GAGVSQSPSNKVTEKGKDVELRCDPISGHTALYWYRQSLGQGLEFLIYFQGNSAPDKSGLPSDRFSAERTGGSVSTLTIQRTQQEDSAVYLCASSLSRREQYFGPGTRLTVT.

The chain is built from TRBV12-3 or TRBV12-4 and TRBJ2-7; D may correspond to TRBD1 or TRBD2 (6 bases each). This CDR3 region has 15 residues. V lost 2 bases and J 6 bases, leaving 17 bases between the germline ends. CDR3 sequence: CASSLNTGRKGEQYF. The CDR3 DNA is TGTGCCAGCAGTTTAAATACAGGGAGGAAGGGCGAGCAGTACTTC.

J is TRBJ1-1 and V is TRBV7-2, with D unclear. The CDR3 runs 15 residues. V lost 5 bases to trimming and J lost 6 bases, with 19 bases between them. The germline CDR1 and CDR2 sequences are SGHTA and FQGNSA. The CDR3 sequence is CASSTNREAVAEAFF. CDR3 sequence (DNA): TGTGCCAGCAGCACGAACCGGGAGGCGGTAGCTGAAGCTTTCTTT.

This clonotype came up a few times. The rearrangement joins TRBV20-1 to TRBJ2-2, with unresolved D. The CDR3 is made up of 12 amino acids. Germline CDR1 is DFQATT and CDR2 is SNEGSKA (reference sequence). V was cut by 6 bases and J by 3 bases, with 8 bases left in between. CDR3 protein: CSAHQDTGELFF. The CDR3 DNA is TGCAGTGCCCACCAGGACACCGGGGAGCTGTTTTTT.

This clonotype was recorded at least ten times. The genes are TRBV10-3 and TRBJ2-7, with D uncertain. The CDR3 consists of 13 residues. V was pared by 10 bases and J by 1 base, with 14 bases between. In germline, CDR1 is ENHRY, CDR2 SYGVKD. CDR3 amino acids: CATAPGLSYEQYF. The CDR3 DNA reads as TGTGCCACCGCCCCTGGCCTTTCCTACGAGCAGTACTTC.

This clonotype was counted only a few times. The chain uses TRBV29-1 and TRBJ2-5; TRBD1 matches at 7 bases. Trimming removed 7 bases from V and 4 bases from J; junction bases left unmatched: 12. Germline CDR1 is SQVTM and CDR2 is ANQGSEA. The CDR3 runs to 14 residues. CDR3 bases: TGCAGCGCCACCCAGGCGACAGGGTTAGAGACCCAGTACTTC. It translates to CSATQATGLETQYF. Combining the CDR3 with reference TRBV29-1 and TRBJ2-5 gives the whole variable domain SAVISQKPSRDICQRGTSLTIQCQVDSQVTMMFWYRQQPGQSLTLIATANQGSEATYESGFVIDKFPISRPNLTFSTLTVSNMSPEDSSIYLCSATQATGLETQYFGPGTRLLVL.

The sample holds a few counts of this clonotype. The chain combines TRBV20-1 with TRBJ1-2; D not resolved. Germline loops: CDR1 DFQATT, CDR2 SNEGSKA (reference sequence). Trimming removed 1 base from V and 8 bases from J, with 8 bases in between. The CDR3 covers 11 residues. The CDR3 DNA follows: TGCAGTGCTAGAGTCCTCTCCGGCTACACCTTC. As protein: CSARVLSGYTF.

This clonotype has a handful of counts. The V and J genes are TRBV20-1 and TRBJ2-2; TRBD1 matches 8 bases. The CDR3 has 15 residues. Germline V gene lookup returns CDR1 DFQATT and CDR2 SNEGSKA (reference sequence). V shed 3 bases and J 3 bases; nucleotides not matched to a gene: 6. The CDR3 region has the DNA TGCAGTGCTAGCCGACAGGGGACTGACACCGGGGAGCTGTTTTTT. This encodes CSASRQGTDTGELFF.